Listed here are 18 T cell receptor beta chains from one sample, sequenced in a study of shared clonotypes between healthy human individuals. The data were produced by immunoSEQ multiplex PCR, yet TCRdb's version contains in-frame clones alone and is incomplete. The sample lists about 2.1 million clones; approximately 92% were seen once. CD45RO negativity and positive selection for CCR7 defined naive CD8 cells, a population that excluded terminally differentiated effector memory CD45RA+ cells. The source material was naive CD8+ T cells from PBMCs. The receptors come from a man aged 18-30 years in good health. Some clones in this sample may be carry-over from other donors' samples.

This chain uses TRBV9 with TRBJ1-2, with D unclear. Germline CDR1 is SGDLS and CDR2 is YYNGEE. This CDR3 region has 13 residues. V was clipped by 1 base and J by 3 bases, with 7 bases between them. CDR3 nucleotide sequence: TGTGCCAGCAGCGTACGGGAAGACTATGGCTACACCTTC. Its translation: CASSVREDYGYTF.

V is TRBV11-3 and J is TRBJ2-1; D is unresolved. The V end lost 7 bases, the J end lost 8 bases, and 3 bases lay between the germline ends. The CDR3 length is 9 residues. Germline-derived CDR1 and CDR2 are SGHNT and YENEEA. Here the CDR3 DNA reads TGTGCCAGCACCGATGAGCAGTTCTTC. This sequence encodes CASTDEQFF.

In its sample, this clone was seen a few times. Other DNA sequences of this sample code for an identical CDR3. CDR3 sequence: CASSVGGTDTQYF. The CDR3 DNA reads TGTGCCAGCAGCGTAGGTGGCACAGATACGCAGTATTTT. The J gene is TRBJ2-3, the V gene TRBV9; D ambiguous. V lost 0 bases and J 1 base, leaving 3 bases between the germline ends. The CDR3 loop spans 13 amino acids. Germline lookup yields CDR1 SGDLS and CDR2 YYNGEE. The variable domain in full, completed from reference TRBV9 and TRBJ2-3, reads DSGVTQTPKHLITATGQRVTLRCSPRSGDLSVYWYQQSLDQGLQFLIQYYNGEERAKGNILERFSAQQFPDLHSELNLSSLELGDSALYFCASSVGGTDTQYFGPGTRLTVL.

CDR3 loop: CASSFLAEHNEQFF. The CDR3, as DNA: TGTGCCAGCAGTTTCCTAGCGGAGCACAATGAGCAGTTCTTC. V is TRBV27 and J is TRBJ2-1; 7 bases map to TRBD2. Germline V gene sequence: CDR1 MNHEY, CDR2 SMNVEV (reference sequence). V gave up 3 bases and J gave up 5 bases; unmatched junction bases: 4. The CDR3 is made up of 14 amino acids.

This chain uses TRBV28 with TRBJ2-2; a possible D gene is TRBD1 (5 bases). V was trimmed by 6 bases and J by 4 bases, leaving 12 bases between them. The CDR3 sequence is 14 residues long. Germline CDR1 reads MDHEN; CDR2 reads SYDVKM. The CDR3 is CASRGPISTGELFF. CDR3 DNA sequence: TGTGCCAGCAGGGGGCCAATAAGCACCGGGGAGCTGTTTTTT.

The genes are TRBV19 and TRBJ2-1, with 11 bases that match TRBD2. Unmatched junction bases numbered 9, after V lost 3 bases and J lost 8 bases. The CDR3 runs 16 residues. Germline-derived CDR1 and CDR2 are LNHDA and SQIVND (reference sequence). CDR3 sequence: CASSMYLAGGPDEQFF. The CDR3 DNA follows: TGTGCCAGTAGTATGTATTTAGCGGGAGGGCCAGATGAGCAGTTCTTC. Combining the CDR3 with reference TRBV19 and TRBJ2-1 gives the whole variable domain DGGITQSPKYLFRKEGQNVTLSCEQNLNHDAMYWYRQDPGQGLRLIYYSQIVNDFQKGDIAEGYSVSREKKESFPLTVTSAQKNPTAFYLCASSMYLAGGPDEQFFGPGTRLTVL.

This clone was counted once. V is TRBV5-1 and J is TRBJ2-2; 10 bases align to TRBD2. Germline V gives CDR1 SGHRS, CDR2 YFSETQ. This CDR3 comprises 16 residues. J gave up 6 bases and V 5 bases, and 10 bases lay outside the gene matches. The CDR3 DNA follows: TGCGCCAGCAGAGCGGGAGGGCCTGCGGCCGCCGGGGAGCTGTTTTTT. It encodes CASRAGGPAAAGELFF.

The V and J genes are TRBV9 and TRBJ2-7, with 8 nucleotides matching TRBD1. Germline CDR1 SGDLS, CDR2 YYNGEE. CDR3 length equals 13 residues. J gave up 5 bases and V 3 bases, and 4 bases lay outside the gene matches. CDR3 sequence (DNA): TGTGCCAGCAGCGCACAGGACAGGGACGAGCAGTACTTC. Translating gives CASSAQDRDEQYF.

This clone came up once. At one end, the junction sequence differs from germline, possibly due to a read error. Other DNA sequences within the sample encode an identical CDR3. The chain employs TRBV27 and TRBJ1-1; D remains unclear. Germline V CDR1 and CDR2: MNHEY, SMNVEV (reference sequence). The CDR3 loop spans 13 amino acids. CDR3 coding DNA: TGTGCCAGCAGGTCCCAGTTGAACACCGAAGCTTTCTTT. As protein: CASRSQLNTEAFF.

The J gene is TRBJ2-7, the V gene TRBV29-1; no definite D call. The germline CDR1 and CDR2 sequences are SQVTM and ANQGSEA. Trimming left V 1 base short and J 4 bases short, with 20 bases between. The CDR3 is 16 amino acids. In DNA, the CDR3 is TGCAGCGTTGAAGGTTTAGGCGGATCAAGGTTATACGAGCAGTACTTC. Translated, it gives CSVEGLGGSRLYEQYF.

This chain links TRBV19 with TRBJ2-7; no definite D call. Germline-derived CDR1 and CDR2 are LNHDA and SQIVND (reference sequence). CDR3 size: 14 residues. V was cut by 3 bases and J by 2 bases, with 11 bases left in between. The CDR3 bases are TGTGCCAGTAGTATGCCGGGTAGCCCCTACGAGCAGTACTTC. Its protein product is CASSMPGSPYEQYF.

This chain uses TRBV19 with TRBJ2-1, with 7 bases matching TRBD2. CDR3 length: 14 residues. Germline V gene data show CDR1 as LNHDA and CDR2 as SQIVND (reference sequence). V lost 3 bases to trimming and J lost 7 bases; unmatched junction nucleotides: 6. The CDR3 loop reads CASSISGWGNEQFF. The CDR3 nucleotides read TGTGCCAGTAGTATTAGCGGGTGGGGGAATGAGCAGTTCTTC.

The rearrangement joins TRBV7-9 to TRBJ2-7; D could derive from TRBD1 or TRBD2 (5 bases each). CDR1 SEHNR and CDR2 FQNEAQ come from the germline V gene (reference sequence). The CDR3 covers 13 residues. V was trimmed by 5 bases and J by 3 bases, leaving 11 bases between them. In nucleotides, the CDR3 is TGTGCCAGCAGCCCCCGGGACCTCTACGAGCAGTACTTC. This sequence encodes CASSPRDLYEQYF.

The V and J genes are TRBV7-9 and TRBJ2-1; 9 bases map to TRBD2. Germline CDR1 is SEHNR and CDR2 is FQNEAQ (reference sequence). This CDR3 is built from 14 residues. V lost 6 bases and J lost 4; bases outside the gene matches: 4. The CDR3 DNA sequence: TGTGCCAGCAGGCTAGCGGGGACTTACAATGAGCAGTTCTTC. This codes for CASRLAGTYNEQFF. The complete variable domain, with remaining parts taken from reference TRBV7-9 and TRBJ2-1, reads DTGVSQNPRHKITKRGQNVTFRCDPISEHNRLYWYRQTLGQGPEFLTYFQNEAQLEKSRLLSDRFSAERPKGSFSTLEIQRTEQGDSAMYLCASRLAGTYNEQFFGPGTRLTVL.

The genes are TRBV29-1 and TRBJ1-2; no clear D. This CDR3 spans 12 amino acids. V was cut by 4 bases and J by 4 bases, with 10 bases left in between. Germline CDR1 is SQVTM and CDR2 is ANQGSEA. CDR3 DNA: TGCAGCGTTGTTGATCGGTTCTATGGCTACACCTTC. Translated, it gives CSVVDRFYGYTF.

This clone was picked up one time. This sequence joins TRBV6-5 and TRBJ1-4, with 8 bases aligning to TRBD1. The CDR3 loop spans 13 amino acids. J was trimmed by 7 bases and V by 5 bases; bases with no gene match: 3. Germline CDR1 and CDR2: MNHEY and SVGAGI. DNA for the CDR3: TGTGCCAGCAGTGACAGGGGAGGTGAAAAACTGTTTTTT. Translated: CASSDRGGEKLFF.

The V and J genes are TRBV6-1 and TRBJ2-1, with 9 nucleotides matching TRBD2. V was clipped by 5 bases and J by 4 bases; unmatched bases: 6. CDR3 length: 15 amino acids. In germline, CDR1 is MNHNS, CDR2 SASEGT. CDR3 sequence: CASSKTSGLYNEQFF. In nucleotides, the CDR3 is TGTGCCAGCAGTAAGACTAGCGGACTTTACAATGAGCAGTTCTTC.

As regards this clone: Other DNA variants within this sample encode the same CDR3. V and J are TRBV4-2 and TRBJ2-7, with D hard to call. Germline CDR1 and CDR2: LGHNA and YNFKEQ. The length of the CDR3 is 13 residues. Trimming removed 4 bases from V and 3 bases from J, with 10 bases in between. This chain's CDR3 is CASSPGLGYEQYF. The CDR3 DNA reads as TGTGCCAGCAGCCCGGGCCTGGGCTACGAGCAGTACTTC.